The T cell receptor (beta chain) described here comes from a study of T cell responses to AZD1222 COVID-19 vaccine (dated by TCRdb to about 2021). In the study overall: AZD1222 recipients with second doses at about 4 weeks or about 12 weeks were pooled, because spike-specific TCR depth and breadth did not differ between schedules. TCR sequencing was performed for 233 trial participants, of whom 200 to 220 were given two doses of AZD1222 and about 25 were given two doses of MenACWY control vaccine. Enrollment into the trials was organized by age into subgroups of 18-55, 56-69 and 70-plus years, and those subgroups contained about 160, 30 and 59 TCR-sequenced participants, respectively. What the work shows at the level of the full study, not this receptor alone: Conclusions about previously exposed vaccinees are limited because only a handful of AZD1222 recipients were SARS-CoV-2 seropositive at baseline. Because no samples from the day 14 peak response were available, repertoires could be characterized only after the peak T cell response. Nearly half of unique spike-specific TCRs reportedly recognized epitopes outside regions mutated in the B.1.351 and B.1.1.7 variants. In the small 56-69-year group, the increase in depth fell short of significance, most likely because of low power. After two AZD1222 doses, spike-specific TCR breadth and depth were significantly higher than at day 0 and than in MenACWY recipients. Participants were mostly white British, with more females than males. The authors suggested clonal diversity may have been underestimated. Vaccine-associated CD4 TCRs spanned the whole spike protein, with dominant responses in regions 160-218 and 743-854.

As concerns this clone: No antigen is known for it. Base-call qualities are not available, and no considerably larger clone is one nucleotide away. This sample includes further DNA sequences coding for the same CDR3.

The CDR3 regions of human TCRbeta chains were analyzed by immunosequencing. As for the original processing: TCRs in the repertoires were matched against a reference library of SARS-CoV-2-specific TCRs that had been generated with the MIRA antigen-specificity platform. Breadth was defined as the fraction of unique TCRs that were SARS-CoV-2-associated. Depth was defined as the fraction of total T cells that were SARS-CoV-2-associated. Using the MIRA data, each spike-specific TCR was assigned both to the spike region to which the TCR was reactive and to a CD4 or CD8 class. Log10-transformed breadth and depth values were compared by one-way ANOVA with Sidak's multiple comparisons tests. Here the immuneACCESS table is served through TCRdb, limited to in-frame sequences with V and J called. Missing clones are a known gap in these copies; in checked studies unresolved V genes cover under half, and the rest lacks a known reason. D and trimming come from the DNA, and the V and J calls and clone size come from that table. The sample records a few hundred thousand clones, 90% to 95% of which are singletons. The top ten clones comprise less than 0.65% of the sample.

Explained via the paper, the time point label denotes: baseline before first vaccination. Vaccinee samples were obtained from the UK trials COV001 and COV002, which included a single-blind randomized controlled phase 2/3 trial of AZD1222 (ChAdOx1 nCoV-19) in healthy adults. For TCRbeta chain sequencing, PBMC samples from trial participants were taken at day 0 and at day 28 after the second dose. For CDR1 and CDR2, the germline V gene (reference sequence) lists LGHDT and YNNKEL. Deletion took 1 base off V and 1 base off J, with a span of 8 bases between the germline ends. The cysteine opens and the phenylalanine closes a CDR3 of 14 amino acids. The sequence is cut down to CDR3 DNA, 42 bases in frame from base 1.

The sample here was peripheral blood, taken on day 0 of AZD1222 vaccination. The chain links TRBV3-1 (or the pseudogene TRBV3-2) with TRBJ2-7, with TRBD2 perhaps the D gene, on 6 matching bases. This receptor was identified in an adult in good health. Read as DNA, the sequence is TGTGCCAGCAGCCAAGGTAGCGGATCCTACGAGCAGTACTTC. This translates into CASSQGSGSYEQYF.